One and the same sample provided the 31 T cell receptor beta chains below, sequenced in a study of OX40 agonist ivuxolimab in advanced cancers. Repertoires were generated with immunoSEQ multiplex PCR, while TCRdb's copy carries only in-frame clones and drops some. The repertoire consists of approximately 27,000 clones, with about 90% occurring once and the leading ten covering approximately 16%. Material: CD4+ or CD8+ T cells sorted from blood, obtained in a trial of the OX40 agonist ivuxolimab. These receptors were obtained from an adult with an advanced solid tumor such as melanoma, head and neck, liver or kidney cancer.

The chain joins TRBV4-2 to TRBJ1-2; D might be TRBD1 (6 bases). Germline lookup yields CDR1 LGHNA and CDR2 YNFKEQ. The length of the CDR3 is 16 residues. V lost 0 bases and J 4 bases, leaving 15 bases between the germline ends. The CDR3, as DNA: TGTGCCAGCAGCCAAGATGAGGTCGACAGGATCTATGGCTACACCTTC. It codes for CASSQDEVDRIYGYTF.

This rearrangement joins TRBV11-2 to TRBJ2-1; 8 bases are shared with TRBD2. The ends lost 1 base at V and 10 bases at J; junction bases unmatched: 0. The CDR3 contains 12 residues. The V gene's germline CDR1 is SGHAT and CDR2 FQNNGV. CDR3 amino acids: CASSLGLAEQFF. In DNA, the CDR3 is TGTGCCAGCAGCTTAGGACTAGCGGAGCAGTTCTTC.

DNA of the CDR3: TGTGCCAGCACGCGGGACAGGGACAATGAGCAGTTCTTC. This gives the protein CASTRDRDNEQFF. The J gene is TRBJ2-1, the V gene TRBV9, with TRBD1 matching over 9 bases. The CDR3 is 13 residues long. V lost 6 bases and J lost 5; bases outside the gene matches: 3. The germline V gene encodes CDR1 SGDLS and CDR2 YYNGEE.

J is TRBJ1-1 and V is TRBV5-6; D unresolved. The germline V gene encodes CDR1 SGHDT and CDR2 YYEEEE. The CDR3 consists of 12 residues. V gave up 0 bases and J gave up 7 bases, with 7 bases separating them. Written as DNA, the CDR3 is TGTGCCAGCAGCTTGGGGTCAGTTGAAGCTTTCTTT. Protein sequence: CASSLGSVEAFF.

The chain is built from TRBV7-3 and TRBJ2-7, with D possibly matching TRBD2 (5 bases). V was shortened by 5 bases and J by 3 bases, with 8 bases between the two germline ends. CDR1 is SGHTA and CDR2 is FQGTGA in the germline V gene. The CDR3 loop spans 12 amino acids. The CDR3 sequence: CASSPRGYEQYF. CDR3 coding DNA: TGTGCCAGCAGCCCCCGGGGCTACGAGCAGTACTTC.

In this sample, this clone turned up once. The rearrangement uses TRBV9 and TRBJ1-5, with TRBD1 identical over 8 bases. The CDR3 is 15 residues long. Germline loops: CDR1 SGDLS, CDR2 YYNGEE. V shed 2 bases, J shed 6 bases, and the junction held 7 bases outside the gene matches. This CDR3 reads CASSVGAGGGQPQHF. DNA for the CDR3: TGTGCCAGCAGCGTGGGGGCAGGGGGCGGTCAGCCCCAGCATTTT.

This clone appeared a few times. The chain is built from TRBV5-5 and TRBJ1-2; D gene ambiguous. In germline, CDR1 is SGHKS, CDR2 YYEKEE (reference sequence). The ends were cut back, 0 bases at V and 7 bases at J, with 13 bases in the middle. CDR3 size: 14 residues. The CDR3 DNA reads TGTGCCAGCAGCTTGGGTTCCCCGTGGGGTGGCTACACCTTC. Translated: CASSLGSPWGGYTF. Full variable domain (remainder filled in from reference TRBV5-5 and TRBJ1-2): DAGVTQSPTHLIKTRGQQVTLRCSPISGHKSVSWYQQVLGQGPQFIFQYYEKEERGRGNFPDRFSARQFPNYSSELNVNALLLGDSALYLCASSLGSPWGGYTFGSGTRLTVV.

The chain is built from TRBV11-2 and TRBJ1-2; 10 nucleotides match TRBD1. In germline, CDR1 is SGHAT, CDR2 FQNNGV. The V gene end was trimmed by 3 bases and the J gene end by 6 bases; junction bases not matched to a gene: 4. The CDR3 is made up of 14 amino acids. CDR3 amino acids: CASSFPGTGDGYTF. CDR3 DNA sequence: TGTGCCAGCAGCTTCCCCGGGACAGGGGATGGCTACACCTTC.

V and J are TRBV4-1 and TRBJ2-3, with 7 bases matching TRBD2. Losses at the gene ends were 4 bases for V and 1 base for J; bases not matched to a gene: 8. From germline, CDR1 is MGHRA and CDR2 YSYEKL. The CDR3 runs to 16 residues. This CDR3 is CASSPLTGGRTDTQYF. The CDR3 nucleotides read TGCGCCAGCAGCCCCTTAACGGGAGGCCGCACAGATACGCAGTATTTT.

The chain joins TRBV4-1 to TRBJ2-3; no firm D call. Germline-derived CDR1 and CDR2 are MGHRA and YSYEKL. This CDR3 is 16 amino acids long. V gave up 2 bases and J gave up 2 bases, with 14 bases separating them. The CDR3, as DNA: TGCGCCAGCAGCCAATTCGCATCCAGCGCCACAGATACGCAGTATTTT. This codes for CASSQFASSATDTQYF.

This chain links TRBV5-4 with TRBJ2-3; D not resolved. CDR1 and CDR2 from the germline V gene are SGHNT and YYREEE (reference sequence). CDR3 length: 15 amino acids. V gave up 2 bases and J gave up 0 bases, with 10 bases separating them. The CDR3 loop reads CASSFSYSSTDTQYF. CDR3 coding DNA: TGTGCCAGCAGCTTTTCGTATTCTAGCACAGATACGCAGTATTTT.

The CDR3 region has the DNA TGTGCCATCAGTGAGGTCCTAGCGGGAGGGGGCGGGACCCAGTACTTC. Translating it yields CAISEVLAGGGGTQYF. This chain connects TRBV10-3 to TRBJ2-5; 12 bases fit TRBD2. Germline CDR1 is ENHRY and CDR2 is SYGVKD. V lost 2 bases to trimming and J lost 7 bases; unmatched junction nucleotides: 8. This CDR3 is 16 amino acids long.

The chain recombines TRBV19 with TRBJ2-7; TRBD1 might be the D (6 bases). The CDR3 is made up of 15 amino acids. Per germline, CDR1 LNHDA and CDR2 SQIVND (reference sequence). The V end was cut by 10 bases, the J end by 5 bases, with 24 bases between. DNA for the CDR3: TGTGCCACCAAAACAACCGGGACCTGGGGGCACGAGCAGTACTTC. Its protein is CATKTTGTWGHEQYF. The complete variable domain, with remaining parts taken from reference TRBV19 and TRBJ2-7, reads DGGITQSPKYLFRKEGQNVTLSCEQNLNHDAMYWYRQDPGQGLRLIYYSQIVNDFQKGDIAEGYSVSREKKESFPLTVTSAQKNPTAFYLCATKTTGTWGHEQYFGPGTRLTVT.

In DNA, the CDR3 is TGTGCCAGCAGCTTGACTCAGGGGGCTGGGGCCAACGTCCTGACTTTC. This sequence encodes CASSLTQGAGANVLTF. The chain couples TRBV7-6 to TRBJ2-6; 7 bases are a match to TRBD1. V was pared by 3 bases and J by 2 bases, with 4 bases of the junction left unmatched. The CDR3 contains 16 residues. Germline CDR1 is SGHVS and CDR2 is FNYEAQ.

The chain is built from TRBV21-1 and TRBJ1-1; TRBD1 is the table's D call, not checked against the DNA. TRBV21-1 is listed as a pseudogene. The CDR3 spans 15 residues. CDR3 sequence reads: CASSARDRGTTEAFF. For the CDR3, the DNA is TGTGCCAGCAGCGCCCGGGACAGGGGGACCACTGAAGCTTTCTTT.

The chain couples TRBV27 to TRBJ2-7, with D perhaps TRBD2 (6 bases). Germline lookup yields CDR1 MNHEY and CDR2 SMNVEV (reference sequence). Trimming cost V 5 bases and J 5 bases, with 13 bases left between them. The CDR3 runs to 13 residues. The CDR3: CASSPGTFHEQYF. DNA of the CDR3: TGTGCCAGCAGTCCTGGGACTTTCCACGAGCAGTACTTC.

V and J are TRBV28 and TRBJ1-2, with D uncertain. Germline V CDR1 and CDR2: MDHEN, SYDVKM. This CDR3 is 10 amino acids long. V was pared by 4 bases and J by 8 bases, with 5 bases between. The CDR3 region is CASSSLGYTF. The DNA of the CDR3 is TGTGCCAGCAGTTCCTTGGGCTACACCTTC.

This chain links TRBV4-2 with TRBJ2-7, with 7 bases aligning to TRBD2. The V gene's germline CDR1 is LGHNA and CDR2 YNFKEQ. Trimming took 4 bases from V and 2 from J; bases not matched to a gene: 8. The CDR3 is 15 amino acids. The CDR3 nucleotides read TGTGCCAGCAGCCCATTTTTTACTAGCGCCTACGAGCAGTACTTC. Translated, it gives CASSPFFTSAYEQYF.

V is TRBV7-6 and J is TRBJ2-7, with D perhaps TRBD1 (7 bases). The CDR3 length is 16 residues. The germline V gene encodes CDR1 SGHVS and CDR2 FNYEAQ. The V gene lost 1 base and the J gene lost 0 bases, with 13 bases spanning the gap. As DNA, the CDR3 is TGTGCCAGCAGCTTAGGGCCAGGGGGGTACTCCTACGAGCAGTACTTC. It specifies CASSLGPGGYSYEQYF. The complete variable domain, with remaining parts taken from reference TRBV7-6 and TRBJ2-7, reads GAGVSQSPRYKVTKRGQDVALRCDPISGHVSLYWYRQALGQGPEFLTYFNYEAQQDKSGLPNDRFSAERPEGSISTLTIQRTEQRDSAMYRCASSLGPGGYSYEQYFGPGTRLTVT.

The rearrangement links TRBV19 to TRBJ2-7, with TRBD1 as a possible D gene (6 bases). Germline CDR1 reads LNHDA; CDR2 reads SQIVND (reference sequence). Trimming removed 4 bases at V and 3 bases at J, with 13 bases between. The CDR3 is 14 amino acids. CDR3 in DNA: TGTGCCAGTAGTAAGCAGGGGAATAGCTACGAGCAGTACTTC. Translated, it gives CASSKQGNSYEQYF.

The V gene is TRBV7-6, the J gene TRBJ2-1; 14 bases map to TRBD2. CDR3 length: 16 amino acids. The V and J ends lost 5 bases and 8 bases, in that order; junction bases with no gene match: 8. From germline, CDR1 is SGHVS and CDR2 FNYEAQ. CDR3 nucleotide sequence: TGTGCCAGCAGCCTGACTAGCGGGAGGGCCAGTGATGAGCAGTTCTTC. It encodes CASSLTSGRASDEQFF.

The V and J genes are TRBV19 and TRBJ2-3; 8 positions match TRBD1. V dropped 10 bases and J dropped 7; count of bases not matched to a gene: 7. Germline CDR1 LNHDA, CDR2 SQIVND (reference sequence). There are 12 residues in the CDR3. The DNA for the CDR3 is TGTGCCACCCTTGACAGGGGCAATACGCAGTATTTT. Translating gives CATLDRGNTQYF.

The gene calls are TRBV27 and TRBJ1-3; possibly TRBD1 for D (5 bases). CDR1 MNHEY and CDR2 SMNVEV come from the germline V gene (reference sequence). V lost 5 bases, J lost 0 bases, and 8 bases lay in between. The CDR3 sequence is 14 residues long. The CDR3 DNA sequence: TGTGCCAGCAGTCAGGGAAACTCTGGAAACACCATATATTTT. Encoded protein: CASSQGNSGNTIYF.

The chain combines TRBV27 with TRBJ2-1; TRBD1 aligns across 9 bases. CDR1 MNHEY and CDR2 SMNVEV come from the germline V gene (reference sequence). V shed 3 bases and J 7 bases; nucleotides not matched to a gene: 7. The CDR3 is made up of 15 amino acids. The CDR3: CASSLAFGTGNEQFF. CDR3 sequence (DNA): TGTGCCAGCAGTTTGGCATTCGGGACAGGGAATGAGCAGTTCTTC.

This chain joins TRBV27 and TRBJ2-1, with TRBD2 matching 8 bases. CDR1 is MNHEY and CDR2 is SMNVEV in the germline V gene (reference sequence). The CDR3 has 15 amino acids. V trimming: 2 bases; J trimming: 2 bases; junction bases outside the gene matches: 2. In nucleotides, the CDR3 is TGTGCCAGCAGTTTAAGGCGGGAGGCCTACAATGAGCAGTTCTTC. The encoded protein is CASSLRREAYNEQFF.

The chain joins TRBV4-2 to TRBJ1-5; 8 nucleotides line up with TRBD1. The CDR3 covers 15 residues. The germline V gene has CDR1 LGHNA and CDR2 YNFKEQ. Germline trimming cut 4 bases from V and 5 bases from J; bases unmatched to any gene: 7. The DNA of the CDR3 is TGTGCCAGCAGCCTGACAGGGGTCGGTGATCAGCCCCAGCATTTT. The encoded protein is CASSLTGVGDQPQHF.

CDR3 DNA sequence: TGTGCCAGCAGCTTACCTCTAAGACTAGCGGGGCGGGGGAATGAGCAGTTCTTC. It encodes CASSLPLRLAGRGNEQFF. V usage is TRBV7-8 and J usage is TRBJ2-1, with 11 bases lining up with TRBD2. V was clipped by 2 bases and J by 7 bases; unmatched bases: 13. Germline CDR1 and CDR2: SGHVS and FQNEAQ. The CDR3 sequence is 18 residues long.

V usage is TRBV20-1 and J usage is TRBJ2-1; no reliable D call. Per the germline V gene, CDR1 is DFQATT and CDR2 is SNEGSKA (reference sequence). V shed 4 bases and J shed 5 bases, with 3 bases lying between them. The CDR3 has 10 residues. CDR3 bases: TGCAGTGCTATGGACAATGAGCAGTTCTTC. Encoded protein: CSAMDNEQFF.

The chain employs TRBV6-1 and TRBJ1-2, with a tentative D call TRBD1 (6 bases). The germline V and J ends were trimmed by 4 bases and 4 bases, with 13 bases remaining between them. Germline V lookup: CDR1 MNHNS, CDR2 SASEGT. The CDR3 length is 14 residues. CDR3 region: CASSVLGTFYGYTF. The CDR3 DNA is TGTGCCAGCAGTGTCCTCGGGACATTCTATGGCTACACCTTC.

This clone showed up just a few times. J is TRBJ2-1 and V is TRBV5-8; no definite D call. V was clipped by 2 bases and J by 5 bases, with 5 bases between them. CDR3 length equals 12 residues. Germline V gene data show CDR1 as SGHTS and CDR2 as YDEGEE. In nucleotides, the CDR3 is TGTGCCAGCAGCTTCGGTGACAATGAGCAGTTCTTC. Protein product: CASSFGDNEQFF.

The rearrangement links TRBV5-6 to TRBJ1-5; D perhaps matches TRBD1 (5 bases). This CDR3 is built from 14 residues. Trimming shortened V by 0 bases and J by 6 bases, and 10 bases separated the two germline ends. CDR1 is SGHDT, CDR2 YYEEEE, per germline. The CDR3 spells CASSLGDLGQPQHF. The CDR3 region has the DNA TGTGCCAGCAGCTTGGGGGACCTCGGTCAGCCCCAGCATTTT.